The next 24 T cell receptor beta chains were all read from a single sample in a study of CXCR3-negative and CXCR3-positive naive CD8 T cells. Overall study findings and caveats: The study found more hydrophobic TRB CDR3s in CXCR3-positive naive cells than in CXCR3-negative naive cells.

These receptors are not linked to any known antigen. The method, 5' RACE with UMI labels, was used to prepare the TRB cDNA libraries. For each CDR3 protein, TCRdb gives one entry from its re-call of the 5' RACE reads, without DNA. The sample's table shows 80,000 to 100,000 distinct CDR3 sequences. Sequencing used naive CXCR3+ CD8+ T cells from blood. Subset reported: CD45RO-CCR7+CD27+CD95- naive CD8+ T cells expressing CXCR3 (TNR3+). All receptors come from a human donor in good health. Some clones in this sample may be carry-over from other donors' samples.

The rearrangement uses TRBV7-9 and TRBJ1-1; TCRdb's assignment of TRBD1 cannot be checked, as there is no DNA. Germline V gives CDR1 SEHNR, CDR2 FQNEAQ (reference sequence). CDR3 length: 15 amino acids. CDR3 amino acids: CASSSQQQGNTEAFF.

The gene calls are TRBV12-3 or TRBV12-4 and TRBJ2-5; the TRBD1 assignment by TCRdb is unverifiable without DNA. This CDR3 is 16 amino acids long. The CDR3 here is CASSLAIRQGGETQYF.

The chain joins TRBV9 to TRBJ2-7; TCRdb picks TRBD1, but there is no DNA to check that call. The length of the CDR3 is 13 residues. Looked up from germline, CDR1 is SGDLS and CDR2 is YYNGEE. CDR3: CASSGPGLYEQYF.

The chain recombines TRBV20-1 with TRBJ2-1; TCRdb indicates TRBD2, and absent DNA this call remains unverified. CDR1 is DFQATT and CDR2 is SNEGSKA in the germline V gene (reference sequence). The CDR3 length is 14 residues. CDR3 loop: CSAILAGEGNEQFF.

This chain uses TRBV5-1 with TRBJ2-7; the TRBD1 assignment by TCRdb is unverifiable without DNA. Germline V gene sequence: CDR1 SGHRS, CDR2 YFSETQ. This CDR3 comprises 14 residues. CDR3 amino acids: CASSFRWGQYEQYF.

This chain connects TRBV19 to TRBJ1-1; TCRdb lists TRBD1, though no DNA is available to test this call. CDR3 size: 14 residues. Germline V lookup: CDR1 LNHDA, CDR2 SQIVND (reference sequence). The CDR3 region is CASSQTGTTAEAFF.

V usage is TRBV2 and J usage is TRBJ2-7; TCRdb reports TRBD2, a call that lacks DNA to check it against. This CDR3 has 15 amino acids. Germline CDR1 SNHLY, CDR2 FYNNEI. CDR3 sequence: CASSGLAGGPYEQYF.

V usage is TRBV4-3 and J usage is TRBJ2-7; the TRBD2 assignment by TCRdb is unverifiable without DNA. The CDR3 runs 17 residues. Per the germline V gene, CDR1 is LGHNA and CDR2 is YSLEER. CDR3 sequence: CASSQVRPSGRTYEQYF.

The CDR3 reads CASSAPIVGELFF. The V and J genes are TRBV9 and TRBJ2-2; TCRdb indicates TRBD1, and absent DNA this call remains unverified. There are 13 residues in the CDR3. CDR1 SGDLS and CDR2 YYNGEE come from the germline V gene.

This chain connects TRBV5-6 to TRBJ2-1; without DNA, the TCRdb call of TRBD2 cannot be checked. The CDR3 totals 14 residues. The V gene's germline CDR1 is SGHDT and CDR2 YYEEEE. This CDR3 reads CASSLGAQGNEQFF. Full variable domain (rest looked up from reference TRBV5-6 and TRBJ2-1): DAGVTQSPTHLIKTRGQQVTLRCSPKSGHDTVSWYQQALGQGPQFIFQYYEEEERQRGNFPDRFSGHQFPNYSSELNVNALLLGDSALYLCASSLGAQGNEQFFGPGTRLTVL.

The J gene is TRBJ1-2, the V gene TRBV6-5; the TCRdb D gene call, TRBD1, has no DNA to confirm it. CDR1 is MNHEY and CDR2 is SVGAGI in the germline V gene. The CDR3 loop spans 15 amino acids. The CDR3 reads CASSNGITGAGGYTF.

The CDR3 spells CASSLGRPDEQYF. The chain links TRBV3-1 to TRBJ2-7. CDR1 is LGHDT and CDR2 is YNNKEL in the germline V gene (reference sequence). The CDR3 covers 13 residues.

The gene calls are TRBV30 and TRBJ2-7; the TRBD1 assignment by TCRdb is unverifiable without DNA. The CDR3 runs 14 residues. Germline loops: CDR1 GTSNPN, CDR2 SVGIG (reference sequence). CDR3 region: CAWDSDRVYPEQYF.

The rearrangement uses TRBV12-5 and TRBJ1-1. The CDR3 has 15 residues. CDR1 and CDR2 from the germline V gene are LGHNT and FRNRAP. Here the CDR3 reads CASAPTGWQHTEAFF.

The V gene is TRBV12-3 or TRBV12-4, the J gene TRBJ1-6; absent DNA, TCRdb's TRBD1 call cannot be checked. This CDR3 has 14 amino acids. The CDR3 region is CASSIRGTTPLLHF.

J is TRBJ2-4 and V is TRBV6-5. The CDR3 has 15 amino acids. Germline-derived CDR1 and CDR2 are MNHEY and SVGAGI. The CDR3 loop reads CASSSRLERKNIQYF.

The chain links TRBV6-6 to TRBJ1-1. The CDR3 extends over 15 amino acids. CDR1 is MNHNY, CDR2 SVGAGI, per germline (reference sequence). The CDR3 reads CASSNRQRKNTEAFF.

J is TRBJ2-5 and V is TRBV7-8; TCRdb picks TRBD2, but there is no DNA to check that call. This CDR3 contains 14 residues. Germline V lookup: CDR1 SGHVS, CDR2 FQNEAQ. The CDR3 sequence: CASERLAGQETQYF.

This chain links TRBV14 with TRBJ1-1; the D call of TRBD1 rests on TCRdb alone, since no DNA is present to check it. Germline V lookup: CDR1 SGHDN, CDR2 FVKESK. This CDR3 region has 15 residues. The CDR3 loop reads CASSQGYRTDLEAFF.

This sequence joins TRBV3-1 and TRBJ2-2; TCRdb's assignment of TRBD1 cannot be checked, as there is no DNA. The germline CDR1 and CDR2 sequences are LGHDT and YNNKEL (reference sequence). The CDR3 loop spans 16 amino acids. This CDR3 reads CASSLSWTGETGELFF.

The CDR3 spells CASFYRAGKEDEQYF. The chain has TRBV10-1 and TRBJ2-7; TCRdb selects TRBD1, and the lack of DNA leaves this call unchecked. Germline V gives CDR1 WNHNN, CDR2 SYGVQD (reference sequence). This CDR3 contains 15 residues.

The chain links TRBV19 to TRBJ2-7; TCRdb lists TRBD2, though no DNA is available to test this call. This CDR3 spans 12 amino acids. The germline V gene encodes CDR1 LNHDA and CDR2 SQIVND (reference sequence). The CDR3 region is CACSTGGYEQYF. The entire variable domain, with the rest obtained from reference TRBV19 and TRBJ2-7, is as follows: DGGITQSPKYLFRKEGQNVTLSCEQNLNHDAMYWYRQDPGQGLRLIYYSQIVNDFQKGDIAEGYSVSREKKESFPLTVTSAQKNPTAFYLCACSTGGYEQYFGPGTRLTVT.

CDR3 sequence reads: CASSFYSGTEAFF. The chain recombines TRBV5-1 with TRBJ1-1. CDR3 size: 13 residues. Per the germline V gene, CDR1 is SGHRS and CDR2 is YFSETQ.

The CDR3 loop is CSARVERERTDTQYF. The chain employs TRBV20-1 and TRBJ2-3; TCRdb's D call of TRBD2 is untestable without DNA. CDR3 length equals 15 residues. Germline-derived CDR1 and CDR2 are DFQATT and SNEGSKA (reference sequence).